The entry below gives a single T cell receptor beta chain sequence along with its context. Clones were read by immunoSEQ multiplex PCR, and TCRdb kept only the in-frame ones, dropping some. This sample has under 200,000 clones, with 94% found just once. The sample belongs to a study of T cell responses to AZD1222 COVID-19 vaccine. The J segment lost 6 bases and the V segment lost 0 bases, leaving 2 bases of the junction unmatched. There are 14 residues in the CDR3. CDR1 and CDR2 from the germline V gene are MNHNS and SASEGT. The sample consisted of peripheral blood, taken on day 0 of AZD1222 vaccination. The sequence derives from an adult in good health. V usage is TRBV6-1 and J usage is TRBJ1-5; 7 bases match TRBD1. This chain's CDR3 is CASSEASGGQPQHF. The DNA of the CDR3 is TGTGCCAGCAGTGAAGCTTCAGGGGGTCAGCCCCAGCATTTT.